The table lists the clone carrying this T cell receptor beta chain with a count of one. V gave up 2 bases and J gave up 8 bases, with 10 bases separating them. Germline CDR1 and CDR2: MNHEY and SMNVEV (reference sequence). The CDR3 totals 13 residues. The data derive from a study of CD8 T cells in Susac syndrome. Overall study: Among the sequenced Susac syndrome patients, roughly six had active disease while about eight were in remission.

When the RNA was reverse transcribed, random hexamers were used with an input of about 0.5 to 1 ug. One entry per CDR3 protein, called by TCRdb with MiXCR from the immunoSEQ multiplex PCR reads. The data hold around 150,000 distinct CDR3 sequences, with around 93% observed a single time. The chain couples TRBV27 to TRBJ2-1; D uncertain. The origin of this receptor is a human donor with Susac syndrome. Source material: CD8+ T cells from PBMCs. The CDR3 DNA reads TGTGCCAGCAGTTTAAATCAGGACGATGAGCAGTTCTTC. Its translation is CASSLNQDDEQFF.